Only one count was recorded for the clone carrying this TCR beta chain. The data are from a study of blood T cell repertoires in COVID-19. Study details: Researchers got acute and convalescent COVID-19 samples from the United States, Italy and Spain. T cells, B-cell-depleted T cells, or PBMCs provided the cDNA or gDNA that served as material.

Original handling: Quantification of nucleated cells was approximated via reference gene primer amplification. Data came from immunoSEQ multiplex PCR; TCRdb stores just in-frame clones and leaves some out. Clone size and V and J calls were adopted from that table, with D and trimming inferred from the DNA. The sample yields some 110,000 clones, approximately 78% seen once. Sequencing input: peripheral blood. The TCR was taken from a woman older than 75 with acute or convalescent COVID-19.

The DNA of the CDR3 is TGTGCCAGTAGTAGAAGGGGAATGGAATCACCCCTCCACTTT. It encodes CASSRRGMESPLHF. The chain employs TRBV19 and TRBJ1-6; tentatively, D is TRBD1 (5 bases). The V and J ends lost 4 bases and 10 bases respectively, with 14 bases between them. There are 14 residues in the CDR3. In germline, CDR1 is LNHDA, CDR2 SQIVND (reference sequence).